This entry describes one TCR beta chain. The template used for profiling TCR beta VDJ and CDR3 was genomic DNA. Using its own MiXCR run on the reads, TCRdb lists one record per CDR3 protein. Of about 120,000 distinct CDR3 sequences detected, roughly 55% appear once; the ten largest clones hold approximately 28%. This sample is part of a study of CD8+CD57+ T cells in acquired aplastic anemia. In germline, CDR1 is SGHTA, CDR2 FQGNSA. V lost 5 bases to trimming and J lost 4 bases, with 18 bases between them. This CDR3 spans 15 amino acids. Selection for sequencing was limited to patients who had shown CD8+CD57+ cell expansion by flow cytometry. Severe acquired aplastic anemia was present in all patients.

This chain links TRBV7-2 with TRBJ2-7; D is unclear. Material for sequencing was sorted CD4+, CD8+, or CD8+CD57+ T cells (not recorded which) from PBMCs. This clonotype was obtained from a human donor with aplastic anemia. The CDR3 region is CASSPRWEAGYEQYF. CDR3 coding DNA: TGTGCCAGCAGCCCCCGATGGGAAGCAGGATACGAGCAGTACTTC. The full variable domain, rest sourced from reference TRBV7-2 and TRBJ2-7, is GAGVSQSPSNKVTEKGKDVELRCDPISGHTALYWYRQSLGQGLEFLIYFQGNSAPDKSGLPSDRFSAERTGGSVSTLTIQRTQQEDSAVYLCASSPRWEAGYEQYFGPGTRLTVT.